The rows below give T cell receptor beta chains drawn from one sample of a study of blood T cells in healthy people across ages. TCRdb fed the 5' RACE reads into MiXCR, producing one record per CDR3 protein. Seen here are about 1,400,000 distinct CDR3 sequences, almost 60% observed once, and the top ten hold approximately 7%. The sequenced material came from blood. These TCRs come from a man aged 18 to 30 in good health. The conserved cysteine and the conserved F or W are not part of the CDR3 here.

V gene,CDR3 protein
TRBV12-3/TRBV12-4,ASSFSGPGGSYEQY
TRBV12-3/TRBV12-4,ASSLGAGPYNEQF
TRBV7-9,ASSFAAAGEQY
TRBV6-2/TRBV6-3,ASKTRDRGYEQY
TRBV4-2,ASSPTFGEKLF
TRBV10-3,AISGTGEVEKLF
TRBV27,ASSLLALAGLGQEQF
TRBV10-3,AISDPREGSDTIY
TRBV4-3,ASSQEVWGSSSSYEQY
TRBV6-5,ASSYYFNYGYT
TRBV15,ATSRGGTKETQY
TRBV6-2/TRBV6-3,ASSQGSNEQY
TRBV5-1,ASSLGGQPSTDTQY
TRBV7-9,ASSASDASRREQY
TRBV4-1,ASSQAVAGGPRGEQY
TRBV11-2,ASTLDEGFEKLF
TRBV12-3/TRBV12-4,ASSLGDRGRGYT
TRBV6-1,ASSVRAAGYNEQF
TRBV27,ASSLQPTETQY
TRBV7-2,ASSPEGMRTQY
TRBV27,ATTGQNTGELF
TRBV7-9,ASSSTLIGQPGNTIY
TRBV12-3/TRBV12-4,ASTSNEGETQY
TRBV6-6,ASSADTISYEQY
TRBV29-1,SVVAVGPEEWGANVLT
TRBV10-3,AISDRGQNTEAF
TRBV29-1,SVYVVGGEKLF
TRBV20-1,SANGESSYEQY
TRBV29-1,SVEDLDNTDTQY
TRBV5-1,ASLDGGRTTDTQY
TRBV6-5,ASSYAGGWEYKSPLH
TRBV2,ASSVLYEELF
TRBV11-2,ASSLGSSVISYEQY
TRBV15,ATSRGEDSENTEAF
TRBV4-2,ASAEVSGSYNEQF
TRBV7-2,ASSLQGGQPYEQY
TRBV25-1,ASSGPGVMVQAF
TRBV5-1,ASSLARAGTYNEQF
TRBV7-2,ASSLRGGGQPQH
TRBV6-5,ASRLGELRGEQY
TRBV29-1,SAGTGPSGANVLT
TRBV4-1,ASSQQGSYTDTQY